This is a list of T cell receptor beta chains from one sample in a study of blood T cell repertoires in COVID-19. The assay was immunoSEQ multiplex PCR, and TCRdb's table has in-frame clones only and misses some. The repertoire holds more than 250,000 clones, with about nine tenths as singletons. The specimen was PBMCs or T cells enriched from blood (not recorded which). The origin of the receptors is a woman aged 18 to 35 who had recovered from COVID-19. Both conserved end residues are part of each CDR3. D genes are given only for firm matches. Not every row has a clone size; where given, it reads once, few, many or a size class.

D	size	V	J	CDR3	DNA
NA	NA	TRBV13	TRBJ1-2	CASPNDGGDYGYTF	TGTGCCAGCCCCAATGATGGGGGGGACTATGGCTACACCTTC
NA	NA	TRBV19	TRBJ1-5	CASSIRGGNQPQHF	TGTGCCAGTAGTATCAGGGGCGGGAATCAGCCCCAGCATTTT
NA	NA	TRBV30	TRBJ1-5	CAWSPALANQPQHF	TGTGCCTGGAGCCCCGCCCTAGCAAATCAGCCCCAGCATTTT
TRBD1	NA	TRBV29-1	TRBJ2-7	CSVERSDREDYEQYF	TGCAGCGTTGAACGCTCGGACAGGGAGGACTACGAGCAGTACTTC
TRBD1	NA	TRBV5-5	TRBJ1-2	CASSLASTPDRVQGYTF	TGTGCCAGCAGCTTAGCATCAACCCCGGACAGGGTTCAAGGCTACACCTTC
TRBD2	NA	TRBV4-3	TRBJ2-3	CASSQDRLTGLAGGPTDTQYF	TGCGCCAGCAGCCAAGACCGGTTAACGGGACTAGCGGGGGGGCCGACAGATACGCAGTATTTT
TRBD1	NA	TRBV30	TRBJ1-2	CAWSVRQGYGYTF	TGTGCCTGGAGTGTACGACAGGGGTATGGCTACACCTTC
NA	NA	TRBV28	TRBJ1-4	CASTPLGETNEKLFF	TGTGCCAGCACCCCTCTAGGGGAAACTAATGAAAAACTGTTTTTT
NA	few	TRBV21-1	TRBJ1-2	CASSPWEGVSYTF	TGTGCCAGCAGCCCATGGGAGGGGGTGAGCTACACCTTC
TRBD2	NA	TRBV6-5	TRBJ2-5	CASSYLPSGGVETQYF	TGTGCCAGCAGTTACCTTCCCAGCGGGGGGGTCGAGACCCAGTACTTC
NA	NA	TRBV19	TRBJ2-1	CASSISGDRGLAGIPYNEQFF	TGTGCCAGTAGTATAAGTGGGGACAGGGGCCTAGCGGGAATACCCTACAATGAGCAGTTCTTC
NA	NA	TRBV11-3	TRBJ2-2	CASSLGAAGELFF	TGTGCCAGCAGCTTAGGCGCGGCCGGGGAGCTGTTTTTT
NA	NA	TRBV29-1	TRBJ1-3	CSARDIGNTIYF	TGCAGCGCCCGGGACATTGGAAACACCATATATTTT
NA	NA	TRBV6-2/TRBV6-3	TRBJ2-3	CASSPRGFTDTQYF	TGTGCCAGCAGTCCCCGCGGGTTCACAGATACGCAGTATTTT
NA	NA	TRBV3-1/TRBV3-2	TRBJ1-2	CASSQDNARQGGYTF	TGTGCCAGCAGCCAAGACAACGCCCGCCAGGGCGGCTACACCTTC
TRBD1	NA	TRBV11-2	TRBJ1-1	CASSLPRQGNTEAFF	TGTGCCAGCAGCTTACCCAGACAGGGGAACACTGAAGCTTTCTTT
NA	NA	TRBV7-2	TRBJ2-7	CASSPRGGDATYEQYF	TGTGCCAGCAGCCCTAGGGGTGGAGACGCTACCTACGAGCAGTACTTC
NA	NA	TRBV5-4	TRBJ2-7	CASSLSRAVINYEQYF	TGTGCCAGCAGCCTATCCCGAGCGGTGATAAACTACGAGCAGTACTTC
TRBD2	NA	TRBV5-4	TRBJ2-3	CASSLVGLADTQYF	TGTGCCAGCAGCTTGGTAGGACTAGCAGATACGCAGTATTTT
NA	NA	TRBV30	TRBJ2-7	CAWSGGESYEQYF	TGTGCCTGGAGTGGGGGGGAATCCTACGAGCAGTACTTC
NA	NA	TRBV5-1	TRBJ2-5	CASSLGGWTADQETQYF	TGCGCCAGCAGCTTGGGTGGGTGGACAGCTGATCAAGAGACCCAGTACTTC
NA	once	TRBV5-5	TRBJ2-7	CASSLAPGGGGNPYEQYF	TGTGCCAGCAGCTTGGCCCCAGGAGGGGGGGGAAACCCCTACGAGCAGTACTTC
NA	few	TRBV4-1	TRBJ1-1	CASSQEYNGGTEAFF	TGCGCCAGCAGCCAAGAATATAACGGCGGCACTGAAGCTTTCTTT
TRBD1	NA	TRBV4-3	TRBJ1-4	CASSQDGTGGLGRTKLFF	TGCGCCAGCAGCCAAGATGGGACAGGGGGACTAGGAAGAACAAAACTGTTTTTT
NA	NA	TRBV18	TRBJ1-1	CASSEGSDTEAFF	TGTGCCAGCTCAGAGGGTTCGGACACTGAAGCTTTCTTT
NA	NA	TRBV5-6	TRBJ2-4	CASSLGGKEYF	TGTGCCAGCAGCTTGGGCGGAAAGGAGTACTTC
TRBD2	NA	TRBV27	TRBJ2-2	CASSQRGNTGELFF	TGTGCCAGCAGCCAGCGGGGGAACACCGGGGAGCTGTTTTTT
NA	few	TRBV6-5	TRBJ1-1	CASSYSNIRTEAFF	TGTGCCAGCAGTTACTCGAACATCCGAACTGAAGCTTTCTTT
TRBD1	many	TRBV27	TRBJ1-6	CASSMDGQGNSPLHF	TGTGCCAGCAGCATGGACGGACAGGGTAATTCACCCCTCCACTTT
TRBD1	NA	TRBV27	TRBJ2-1	CASRPGQGLYNEQFF	TGTGCCAGCAGACCGGGACAGGGATTATACAATGAGCAGTTCTTC
TRBD1	NA	TRBV6-5	TRBJ2-7	CASRGQGAEEQYF	TGTGCCAGCCGCGGACAGGGGGCCGAGGAGCAGTACTTC
NA	NA	TRBV4-1	TRBJ1-5	CASSQIFPRQRSNQPQHF	TGCGCCAGCAGCCAGATTTTTCCGAGACAGAGGAGCAATCAGCCCCAGCATTTT
NA	NA	TRBV28	TRBJ2-2	CASSLGPKGTGELFF	TGTGCCAGCAGTTTGGGTCCGAAGGGGACCGGGGAGCTGTTTTTT
NA	NA	TRBV19	TRBJ1-2	CASSIQSDKASYTF	TGTGCCAGTAGTATACAGTCGGACAAAGCGAGCTACACCTTC
NA	few	TRBV6-5	TRBJ1-4	CASSPRGTNEKLFF	TGTGCCAGCAGCCCCCGGGGGACTAATGAAAAACTGTTTTTT
NA	NA	TRBV19	TRBJ1-2	CASSIDRRGILQGYTF	TGTGCCAGTAGTATAGATCGCCGGGGGATTCTTCAAGGCTACACCTTC
TRBD1	NA	TRBV14	TRBJ1-6	CASSLSNRGSYSPLHF	TGTGCCAGCAGCCTATCAAACAGGGGGTCATATTCACCCCTCCACTTT
NA	NA	TRBV19	TRBJ1-1	CASRSPAVENTEAFF	TGTGCCAGTCGCTCGCCCGCGGTAGAGAACACTGAAGCTTTCTTT
NA	NA	TRBV2	TRBJ1-2	CASLSQGNYGYTF	TGTGCCAGCCTATCACAGGGTAACTATGGCTACACCTTC
NA	NA	TRBV6-2/TRBV6-3	TRBJ2-5	CASSYSRLETQYF	TGTGCCAGCAGTTACTCTCGTCTCGAGACCCAGTACTTC
TRBD2	NA	TRBV11-2	TRBJ2-1	CASSPSSGSNEQFF	TGTGCCAGCAGCCCCTCAAGCGGGAGCAATGAGCAGTTCTTC
TRBD1	once	TRBV28	TRBJ2-2	CASSTGGTGELFF	TGTGCCAGCAGTACAGGGGGCACCGGGGAGCTGTTTTTT
NA	NA	TRBV19	TRBJ1-5	CASSIELAPRGGQPQHF	TGTGCCAGTAGTATAGAACTTGCTCCCCGAGGAGGTCAGCCCCAGCATTTT
NA	NA	TRBV27	TRBJ2-4	CASSPFGQGGLAKNIQYF	TGTGCCAGCAGTCCATTCGGGCAGGGGGGATTAGCCAAAAACATTCAGTACTTC
NA	NA	TRBV9	TRBJ2-7	CASSAALQEYEQYF	TGTGCCAGCAGCGCGGCTTTACAGGAATACGAGCAGTACTTC
TRBD1	NA	TRBV6-1	TRBJ2-7	CASSETGGYPSYEQYF	TGTGCCAGCAGTGAGACAGGGGGCTATCCAAGCTACGAGCAGTACTTC
NA	NA	TRBV7-2	TRBJ2-7	CASSLAARSYEQYF	TGTGCCAGCAGCTTGGCGGCCCGCTCCTACGAGCAGTACTTC
TRBD1	NA	TRBV9	TRBJ1-3	CASSAGQGISGNTIYF	TGTGCCAGCAGCGCGGGACAGGGGATCTCTGGAAACACCATATATTTT
NA	NA	TRBV7-2	TRBJ1-2	CASRLPGANYGYTF	TGTGCCAGCAGGTTACCCGGGGCTAACTATGGCTACACCTTC
NA	NA	TRBV11-2	TRBJ1-1	CASSQLYSEAFF	TGTGCCAGCAGTCAACTCTACAGTGAAGCTTTCTTT
NA	NA	TRBV3-1/TRBV3-2	TRBJ1-5	CASSQDWTADNQPQHF	TGTGCCAGCAGCCAAGATTGGACAGCAGACAATCAGCCCCAGCATTTT
TRBD2	NA	TRBV2	TRBJ2-7	CASSVRNSGSRSYEQYF	TGTGCCAGCAGTGTAAGAAATAGCGGGAGTAGGTCCTACGAGCAGTACTTC
TRBD1	NA	TRBV9	TRBJ1-2	CASSDPGQGGRYIGYGYTF	TGTGCCAGCAGCGACCCGGGACAGGGGGGACGCTATATAGGCTATGGCTACACCTTC
TRBD1	NA	TRBV19	TRBJ2-1	CASSPRDRDGEQFF	TGTGCCAGTAGTCCCCGGGACAGGGACGGTGAGCAGTTCTTC
NA	NA	TRBV7-8	TRBJ1-4	CASSPTGVNEKLFF	TGTGCCAGCAGCCCGACAGGCGTTAATGAAAAACTGTTTTTT
TRBD2	NA	TRBV4-1	TRBJ2-1	CASSHTRLAGYNEQFF	TGCGCCAGCAGCCATACCCGACTAGCGGGGTACAATGAGCAGTTCTTC
NA	NA	TRBV30	TRBJ2-3	CAWSLNRFTDTQYF	TGTGCCTGGAGTTTGAACAGGTTCACAGATACGCAGTATTTT
NA	NA	TRBV28	TRBJ1-2	CASRDSRSARGGYTF	TGTGCCAGCAGGGACAGCAGGTCTGCCCGGGGTGGCTACACCTTC
NA	NA	TRBV7-9	TRBJ2-3	CASSLRLLGSVTDTQYF	TGTGCCAGCAGTCTCCGACTGTTAGGCAGTGTCACAGATACGCAGTATTTT
NA	NA	TRBV15	TRBJ2-7	CATSRYLEYEQYF	TGTGCCACCAGCAGATATCTCGAGTACGAGCAGTACTTC